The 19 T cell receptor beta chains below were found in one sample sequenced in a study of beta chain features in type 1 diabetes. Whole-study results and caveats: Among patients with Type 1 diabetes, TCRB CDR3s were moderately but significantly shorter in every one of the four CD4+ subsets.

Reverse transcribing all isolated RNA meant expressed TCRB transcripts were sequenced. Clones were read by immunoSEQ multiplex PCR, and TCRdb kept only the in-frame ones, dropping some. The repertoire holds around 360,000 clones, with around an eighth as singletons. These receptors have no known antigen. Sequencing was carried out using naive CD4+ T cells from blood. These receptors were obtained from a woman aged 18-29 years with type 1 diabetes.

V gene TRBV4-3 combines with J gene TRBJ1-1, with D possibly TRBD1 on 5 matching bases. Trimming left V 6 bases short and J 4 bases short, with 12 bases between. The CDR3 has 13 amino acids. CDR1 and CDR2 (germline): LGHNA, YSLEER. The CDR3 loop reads CASSRREGTEAFF. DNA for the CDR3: TGCGCCAGCAGTCGCAGGGAGGGCACTGAAGCTTTCTTT.

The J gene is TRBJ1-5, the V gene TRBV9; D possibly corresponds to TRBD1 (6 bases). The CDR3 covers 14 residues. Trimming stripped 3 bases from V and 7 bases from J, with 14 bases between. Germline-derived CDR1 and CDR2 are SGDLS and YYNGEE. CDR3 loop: CASSEQGKEQPQHF. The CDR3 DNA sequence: TGTGCCAGCAGCGAACAGGGTAAGGAGCAGCCCCAGCATTTT.

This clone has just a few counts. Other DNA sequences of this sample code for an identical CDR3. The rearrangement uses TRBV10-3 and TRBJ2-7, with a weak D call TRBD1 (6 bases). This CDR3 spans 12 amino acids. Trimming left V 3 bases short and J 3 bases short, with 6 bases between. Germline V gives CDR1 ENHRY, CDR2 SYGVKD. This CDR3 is CAISEQGYEQYF. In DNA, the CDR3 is TGTGCCATCAGTGAACAGGGCTACGAGCAGTACTTC.

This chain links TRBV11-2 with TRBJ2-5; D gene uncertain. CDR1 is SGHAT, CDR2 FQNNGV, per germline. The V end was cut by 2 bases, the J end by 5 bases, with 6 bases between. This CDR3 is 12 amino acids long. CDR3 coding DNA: TGTGCCAGCAGCTTAATCGGGGAGACCCAGTACTTC. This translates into CASSLIGETQYF.

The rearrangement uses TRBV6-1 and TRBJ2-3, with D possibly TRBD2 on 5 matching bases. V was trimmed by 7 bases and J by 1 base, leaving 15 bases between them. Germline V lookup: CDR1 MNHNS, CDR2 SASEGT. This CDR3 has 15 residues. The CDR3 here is CASNRLEAGTDTQYF. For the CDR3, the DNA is TGTGCCAGCAATCGACTGGAAGCGGGCACAGATACGCAGTATTTT.

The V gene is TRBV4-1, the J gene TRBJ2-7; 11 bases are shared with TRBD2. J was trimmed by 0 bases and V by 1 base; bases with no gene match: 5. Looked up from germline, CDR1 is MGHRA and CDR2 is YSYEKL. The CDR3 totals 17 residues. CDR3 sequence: CASSQVGTSGSSYEQYF. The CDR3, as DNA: TGCGCCAGCAGCCAAGTGGGAACTAGCGGGAGCTCCTACGAGCAGTACTTC.

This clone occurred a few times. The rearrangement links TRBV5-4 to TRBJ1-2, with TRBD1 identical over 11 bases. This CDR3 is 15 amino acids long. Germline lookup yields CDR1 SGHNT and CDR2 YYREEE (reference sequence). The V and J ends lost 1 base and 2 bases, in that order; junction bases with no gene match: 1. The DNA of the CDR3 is TGTGCCAGCAGCTTGAGGGACAGGGGGAACTATGGCTACACCTTC. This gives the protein CASSLRDRGNYGYTF.

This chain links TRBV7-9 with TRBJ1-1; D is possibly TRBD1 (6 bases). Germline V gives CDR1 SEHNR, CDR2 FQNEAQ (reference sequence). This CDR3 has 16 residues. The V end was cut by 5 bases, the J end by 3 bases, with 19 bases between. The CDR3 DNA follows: TGTGCCAGCAGCCTGCCAAGACAGGTTTTGGACACTGAAGCTTTCTTT. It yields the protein CASSLPRQVLDTEAFF.

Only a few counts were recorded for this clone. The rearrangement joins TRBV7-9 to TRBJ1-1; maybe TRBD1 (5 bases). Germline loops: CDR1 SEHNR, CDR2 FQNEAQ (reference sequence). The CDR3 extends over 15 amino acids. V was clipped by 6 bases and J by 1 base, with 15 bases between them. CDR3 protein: CASRVGFGGNTEAFF. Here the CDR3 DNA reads TGTGCCAGCAGAGTAGGGTTCGGGGGGAACACTGAAGCTTTCTTT.

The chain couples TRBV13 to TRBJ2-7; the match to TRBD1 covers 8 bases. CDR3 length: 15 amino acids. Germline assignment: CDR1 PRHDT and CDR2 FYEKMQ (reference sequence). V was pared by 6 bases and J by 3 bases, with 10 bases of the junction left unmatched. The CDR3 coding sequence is TGTGCCAGCAGTTCACAACGGACAGGGTACTACGAGCAGTACTTC. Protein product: CASSSQRTGYYEQYF. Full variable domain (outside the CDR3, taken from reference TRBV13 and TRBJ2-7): AAGVIQSPRHLIKEKRETATLKCYPIPRHDTVYWYQQGPGQDPQFLISFYEKMQSDKGSIPDRFSAQQFSDYHSELNMSSLELGDSALYFCASSSQRTGYYEQYFGPGTRLTVT.

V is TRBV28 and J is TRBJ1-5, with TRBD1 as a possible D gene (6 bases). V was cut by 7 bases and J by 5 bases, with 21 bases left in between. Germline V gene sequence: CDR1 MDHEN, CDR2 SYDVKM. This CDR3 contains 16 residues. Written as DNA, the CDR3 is TGTGCCAGCACCACCCCCGGGCTGGGGGCATATCAGCCCCAGCATTTT. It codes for CASTTPGLGAYQPQHF.

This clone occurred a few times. The CDR3: CASSGGQGVDEQFF. The CDR3 nucleotides are TGTGCCAGCAGTGGCGGACAGGGGGTCGATGAGCAGTTCTTC. The genes are TRBV2 and TRBJ2-1, with TRBD1 identical over 10 bases. This CDR3 is 14 amino acids long. The germline V gene has CDR1 SNHLY and CDR2 FYNNEI. V lost 4 bases, J lost 8 bases, and 5 bases stayed unmatched.

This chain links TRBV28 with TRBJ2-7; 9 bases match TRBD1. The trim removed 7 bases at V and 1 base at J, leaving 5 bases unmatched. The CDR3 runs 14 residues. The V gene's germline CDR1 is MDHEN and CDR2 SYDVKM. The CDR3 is CASTEGQGSYEQYF. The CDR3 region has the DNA TGTGCCAGCACAGAAGGACAGGGGTCCTACGAGCAGTACTTC.

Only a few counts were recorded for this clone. In nucleotides, the CDR3 is TGTGCCAGCAGCGACCGACAGGCGGCCTACGAGCAGTACTTC. This encodes CASSDRQAAYEQYF. The rearrangement links TRBV7-9 to TRBJ2-7, with D perhaps TRBD1 (6 bases). The CDR3 sequence is 14 residues long. Trimming pared 5 bases from V and 2 bases from J, leaving 13 bases between. The germline V gene encodes CDR1 SEHNR and CDR2 FQNEAQ (reference sequence).

CDR3 residues: CSVSRQMNTEAFF. The CDR3 DNA follows: TGCAGCGTTTCAAGACAGATGAACACTGAAGCTTTCTTT. The V and J genes are TRBV29-1 and TRBJ1-1, with D maybe TRBD1 (5 bases). Germline V gives CDR1 SQVTM, CDR2 ANQGSEA. There are 13 residues in the CDR3. Trimming left V 5 bases short and J 0 bases short, with 10 bases between.

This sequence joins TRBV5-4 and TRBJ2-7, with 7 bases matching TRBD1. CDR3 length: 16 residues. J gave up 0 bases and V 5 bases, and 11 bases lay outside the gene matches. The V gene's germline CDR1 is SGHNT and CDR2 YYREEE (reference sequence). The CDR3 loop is CASSEAVDRSSYEQYF. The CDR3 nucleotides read TGTGCCAGCAGTGAGGCCGTGGACAGGAGCTCCTACGAGCAGTACTTC.

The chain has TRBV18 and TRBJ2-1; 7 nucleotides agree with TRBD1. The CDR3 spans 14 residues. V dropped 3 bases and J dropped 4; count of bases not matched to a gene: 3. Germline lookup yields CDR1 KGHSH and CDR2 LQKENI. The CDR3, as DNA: TGTGCCAGCTCACCTACAGGGGATTACAATGAGCAGTTCTTC. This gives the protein CASSPTGDYNEQFF.

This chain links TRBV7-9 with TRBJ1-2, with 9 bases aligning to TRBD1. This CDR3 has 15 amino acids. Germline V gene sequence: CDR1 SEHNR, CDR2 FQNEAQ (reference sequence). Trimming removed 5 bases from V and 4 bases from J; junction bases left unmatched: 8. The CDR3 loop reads CASSPPGQGLYGYTF. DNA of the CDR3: TGTGCCAGCAGCCCCCCGGGACAGGGCCTCTATGGCTACACCTTC.

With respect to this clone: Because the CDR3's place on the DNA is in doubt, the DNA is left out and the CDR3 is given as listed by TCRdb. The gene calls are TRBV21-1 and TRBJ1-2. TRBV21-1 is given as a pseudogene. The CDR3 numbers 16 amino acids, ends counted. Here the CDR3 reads CASSKVGGGANYGYTF.